This entry lists 19 T cell receptor beta chains sequenced from one sample in a study of immune characteristics of hereditary and idiopathic chronic pancreatitis. The pancreas tissue came from patients undergoing total pancreatectomy with islet autotransplantation. Here immunoSEQ multiplex PCR was the method, and the copy in TCRdb shows in-frame clones only, minus some. The sample has some 15,000 clones; less than 85% are singletons. Sequenced: pancreas tissue with hereditary chronic pancreatitis. Every receptor here comes from a human donor with chronic pancreatitis.

In its sample, this clone was seen a few times. The chain combines TRBV7-3 with TRBJ2-3; D is uncertain. Deletions cut 5 bases from V and 5 bases from J, with 11 bases between. The CDR3 length is 13 residues. In germline, CDR1 is SGHTA, CDR2 FQGTGA. The CDR3 loop reads CASSPRLEDTQYF. Written as DNA, the CDR3 is TGTGCCAGCAGCCCCCGTCTAGAAGATACGCAGTATTTT.

The chain employs TRBV28 and TRBJ2-7; D possibly corresponds to TRBD2 (7 bases). Per germline, CDR1 MDHEN and CDR2 SYDVKM. This CDR3 contains 16 residues. Trimming took off 7 bases at V and 4 bases at J, with 23 bases between the two ends. As DNA, the CDR3 is TGTGCCAGCACCTCGGAGGGGGGGGGCGTTTGGTACGAGCAGTACTTC. Translation gives CASTSEGGGVWYEQYF.

This clone was seen a single time. The J gene is TRBJ2-2, the V gene TRBV9; D possibly corresponds to TRBD2 (5 bases). Germline CDR1 SGDLS, CDR2 YYNGEE. Deletions cut 4 bases from V and 3 bases from J, with 10 bases between. There are 14 residues in the CDR3. The CDR3: CASSPRRYTGELFF. In DNA, the CDR3 is TGTGCCAGCAGCCCCCGGAGGTACACCGGGGAGCTGTTTTTT.

The chain combines TRBV5-1 with TRBJ1-4; D not certain. The CDR3 is 16 residues long. Germline V CDR1 and CDR2: SGHRS, YFSETQ. The germline V and J ends were trimmed by 4 bases and 3 bases, with 16 bases remaining between them. CDR3 loop: CASSPGVLPSNEKLFF. The CDR3 nucleotides are TGCGCCAGCAGCCCCGGGGTTCTGCCTTCTAATGAAAAACTGTTTTTT.

The J gene is TRBJ2-1, the V gene TRBV6-5, with D possibly being TRBD1 (6 bases). From germline, CDR1 is MNHEY and CDR2 SVGAGI. The CDR3 sequence is 14 residues long. V was trimmed by 11 bases and J by 2 bases, leaving 16 bases between them. The CDR3 DNA follows: TGTGCCTGCGCCGGGACATCGGCCTACAATGAGCAGTTCTTC. Protein: CACAGTSAYNEQFF.

This chain uses TRBV30 with TRBJ2-4; D remains ambiguous. Germline V gene data show CDR1 as GTSNPN and CDR2 as SVGIG (reference sequence). V was shortened by 4 bases and J by 3 bases, with 19 bases between the two germline ends. CDR3 size: 16 residues. In nucleotides, the CDR3 is TGTGCCTGGACCCCCTCGGGCATGGTGGGCAAAAACATTCAGTACTTC. Its protein is CAWTPSGMVGKNIQYF.

The J gene is TRBJ2-3, the V gene TRBV7-8; perhaps TRBD2 as D (6 bases). Germline loops: CDR1 SGHVS, CDR2 FQNEAQ. The CDR3 extends over 13 amino acids. Trimming removed 1 base from V and 8 bases from J, with 10 bases in between. CDR3 DNA: TGTGCCAGCAGCTTAGTTCAGGGAGGTACGCAGTATTTT. Translating gives CASSLVQGGTQYF.

V and J are TRBV3-1 (or the pseudogene TRBV3-2) and TRBJ1-3, with D perhaps matching TRBD1 (5 bases). Germline-derived CDR1 and CDR2 are LGHDT and YNNKEL (reference sequence). V shed 8 bases and J shed 0 bases, with 20 bases lying between them. The CDR3 covers 17 residues. In nucleotides, the CDR3 is TGTGCCAGCGGCGTTGAAGGGACCGCTAGCTCTGGAAACACCATATATTTT. Translation gives CASGVEGTASSGNTIYF.

CDR3 amino acids: CASGVGNQPQHF. DNA for the CDR3: TGTGCCTCAGGGGTAGGCAATCAGCCCCAGCATTTT. The V gene is TRBV28, the J gene TRBJ1-5, with D perhaps matching TRBD1 (6 bases). The CDR3 is 12 amino acids. Germline V lookup: CDR1 MDHEN, CDR2 SYDVKM. Trimming cost V 11 bases and J 2 bases, with 10 bases left between them.

This chain uses TRBV19 with TRBJ1-2, with 8 positions matching TRBD1. CDR1 is LNHDA and CDR2 is SQIVND in the germline V gene (reference sequence). The V and J ends lost 5 bases and 2 bases, in that order; junction bases with no gene match: 7. The CDR3 has 15 amino acids. As DNA, the CDR3 is TGTGCCAGTAGTCCTCAACAGGGGGGAAACTATGGCTACACCTTC. Amino acids: CASSPQQGGNYGYTF. Based on the CDR3 plus reference TRBV19 and TRBJ1-2, the full variable domain is DGGITQSPKYLFRKEGQNVTLSCEQNLNHDAMYWYRQDPGQGLRLIYYSQIVNDFQKGDIAEGYSVSREKKESFPLTVTSAQKNPTAFYLCASSPQQGGNYGYTFGSGTRLTVV.

The rearrangement uses TRBV5-6 and TRBJ2-1, with 7 bases matching TRBD2. Germline values: CDR1 SGHDT, CDR2 YYEEEE. The CDR3 is made up of 17 amino acids. V was clipped by 3 bases and J by 5 bases; unmatched bases: 14. Here the CDR3 DNA reads TGTGCCAGCAGCTCTCTACTAGCGCGAGATAGGGACAATGAGCAGTTCTTC. It specifies CASSSLLARDRDNEQFF.

This clone was seen only a few times. The gene calls are TRBV27 and TRBJ1-4, with D perhaps matching TRBD1 (5 bases). This CDR3 region has 15 residues. Germline CDR1 is MNHEY and CDR2 is SMNVEV (reference sequence). V lost 5 bases and J lost 5, with 15 bases in between. Here the CDR3 DNA reads TGTGCCAGCAGTGGGGCCGGGACGGGGAATGAAAAACTGTTTTTT. Translated, it gives CASSGAGTGNEKLFF. Combining the CDR3 with reference TRBV27 and TRBJ1-4 gives the whole variable domain EAQVTQNPRYLITVTGKKLTVTCSQNMNHEYMSWYRQDPGLGLRQIYYSMNVEVTDKGDVPEGYKVSRKEKRNFPLILESPSPNQTSLYFCASSGAGTGNEKLFFGSGTQLSVL.

This clone was detected a few times. V usage is TRBV10-3 and J usage is TRBJ2-1; D is ambiguous. The CDR3 contains 11 residues. Germline V gene sequence: CDR1 ENHRY, CDR2 SYGVKD. Trimming took off 5 bases at V and 5 bases at J, with 4 bases between the two ends. This CDR3 is CAISLDNEQFF. CDR3 sequence (DNA): TGTGCCATCAGTCTCGACAATGAGCAGTTCTTC.

The V gene is TRBV2, the J gene TRBJ2-1; no firm D call. Trimming took off 8 bases at V and 5 bases at J, with 13 bases between the two ends. CDR1 SNHLY and CDR2 FYNNEI come from the germline V gene. This CDR3 is 13 amino acids long. The DNA of the CDR3 is TGTGCCAGCCAACTCGACTGGAACAATGAGCAGTTCTTC. Translated: CASQLDWNNEQFF. Complete variable domain (other parts from reference TRBV2 and TRBJ2-1): EPEVTQTPSHQVTQMGQEVILRCVPISNHLYFYWYRQILGQKVEFLVSFYNNEISEKSEIFDDQFSVERPDGSNFTLKIRSTKLEDSAMYFCASQLDWNNEQFFGPGTRLTVL.

The J gene is TRBJ2-2, the V gene TRBV7-3; D could derive from TRBD1 or TRBD2 (6 bases each). Germline CDR1 SGHTA, CDR2 FQGTGA. This CDR3 is 15 amino acids long. With 5 bases removed from V and 0 bases from J, the gap between germline ends came to 10 bases. The CDR3 DNA sequence: TGTGCCAGCAGCCGGGGGCCGGCGAACACCGGGGAGCTGTTTTTT. This encodes CASSRGPANTGELFF.

V gene TRBV2 combines with J gene TRBJ2-3, with D uncertain. The CDR3 is 12 amino acids. V was clipped by 6 bases and J by 2 bases, with 6 bases between them. Germline V gene lookup returns CDR1 SNHLY and CDR2 FYNNEI. CDR3 nucleotides: TGTGCCAGCAGATCCAACACAGATACGCAGTATTTT. Amino acid sequence: CASRSNTDTQYF.

The chain employs TRBV19 and TRBJ1-2; D remains unclear. CDR3 length: 15 amino acids. Between the trimmed V and J ends, which lost 1 base and 4 bases, there was a span of 13 bases. CDR1 is LNHDA and CDR2 is SQIVND in the germline V gene (reference sequence). Written as DNA, the CDR3 is TGTGCCAGTAGTATAGCCTCTGGGCCGAGCTATGGCTACACCTTC. Translated, it gives CASSIASGPSYGYTF.

The genes are TRBV28 and TRBJ2-7, with 11 bases matching TRBD2. The CDR3 consists of 15 residues. Germline V gene lookup returns CDR1 MDHEN and CDR2 SYDVKM. J was trimmed by 2 bases and V by 7 bases; bases with no gene match: 7. CDR3 in DNA: TGTGCCAGCACTACTACTAGCGGGAGTGCCTACGAGCAGTACTTC. Protein sequence: CASTTTSGSAYEQYF.

This clone has a handful of counts. CDR3 protein: CASSEAGTGGSPLHF. As DNA, the CDR3 is TGTGCCAGCAGTGAAGCCGGGACAGGGGGATCACCCCTCCACTTT. The chain uses TRBV6-1 and TRBJ1-6; 11 positions match TRBD1. V dropped 0 bases and J dropped 10; count of bases not matched to a gene: 2. The length of the CDR3 is 15 residues. CDR1 MNHNS and CDR2 SASEGT come from the germline V gene.